The 13 T cell receptor beta chains presented below share a single source sample, sequenced in a study of T cell repertoires in cytomegalovirus infection. Antigen specificity for these receptors is unknown. TCRdb passed the reads through MiXCR, listing each CDR3 protein once. The table lists about 830,000 distinct CDR3 sequences, 32% of them singletons. Sequencing used cultured CD8+ T cells from PBMCs, obtained from culture after CMV antigen stimulation. The receptor set was obtained from a human donor in good health (CMV status not recorded). Some clones in this sample may be carry-over from other donors' samples.

V usage is TRBV27 and J usage is TRBJ1-2; 8 bases match TRBD1. This CDR3 comprises 17 residues. CDR1 MNHEY and CDR2 SMNVEV come from the germline V gene (reference sequence). The junction had 13 bases not matched to a gene; V was cut back by 5 bases and J by 2 bases. In DNA form, the CDR3 reads TGTGCCAGCAGTGACCGACCAGGGGGCGGGTGGAACTATGGCTACACCTTC. Translating it yields CASSDRPGGGWNYGYTF.

The J gene is TRBJ2-3, the V gene TRBV4-1; no definite D call. Germline assignment: CDR1 MGHRA and CDR2 YSYEKL. V was pared by 0 bases and J by 6 bases, with 10 bases between. CDR3 length: 14 residues. The CDR3 here is CASSQEGRSDTQYF. The CDR3 bases are TGCGCCAGCAGCCAAGAAGGCCGTTCGGATACGCAGTATTTT.

The chain employs TRBV6-2 or TRBV6-3 and TRBJ2-7; D is uncertain. Germline V gene sequence: CDR1 MNHEY, CDR2 SVGEGT. This CDR3 spans 16 amino acids. CDR3 nucleotide sequence: TGTGCCAGCAGTTACGGGCTCCCGACACCCACCTACGCTCTCAACGTC. The encoded protein is CASSYGLPTPTYALNV.

The chain carries TRBV6-8 and TRBJ2-1; D possibly matches TRBD1 or TRBD2 (5 bases each). Trimming took 8 bases from V and 10 from J, leaving 15 bases between them. The CDR3 has 12 residues. The germline gives CDR1 MNHGY, CDR2 SAAAGT. CDR3 DNA: TGTGCCAGCCCCCACCCCGAGGGGGAGCAGTTCTTC. It is translated as CASPHPEGEQFF.

This clonotype was counted many times. CDR3 coding DNA: TGTGCCAGCAGCTCCGGACTAGCGGGGGTCTTGCACTACACAGATACGCAGTATTTT. Protein: CASSSGLAGVLHYTDTQYF. The V gene is TRBV7-8, the J gene TRBJ2-3, with 13 bases lining up with TRBD2. Germline V CDR1 and CDR2: SGHVS, FQNEAQ. The CDR3 has 19 residues. The V segment lost 4 bases and the J segment 2 bases; nucleotides outside the gene matches: 12.

CDR3 loop: CASSGLLDRDNQPQHF. In nucleotides, the CDR3 is TGTGCCAGCAGTGGCCTTTTGGACAGGGACAATCAGCCCCAGCATTTT. This chain uses TRBV12-3 or TRBV12-4 with TRBJ1-5; TRBD1 matches 8 bases. Trimming cost V 5 bases and J 3 bases; bases outside gene matches: 9. The CDR3 consists of 16 residues.

The genes are TRBV9 and TRBJ1-6; 7 bases agree with TRBD1. CDR3 length: 16 residues. CDR1 is SGDLS and CDR2 is YYNGEE in the germline V gene. V shed 4 bases and J 3 bases; nucleotides not matched to a gene: 7. CDR3 residues: CASSLSRDSYNSPLHF. The CDR3 DNA reads as TGTGCCAGCAGCCTTTCGCGGGACAGCTATAATTCACCCCTCCACTTT.

This clonotype was picked up a small number of times. The chain combines TRBV27 with TRBJ1-5, with D perhaps TRBD1 (6 bases). Germline assignment: CDR1 MNHEY and CDR2 SMNVEV (reference sequence). The ends were cut back, 6 bases at V and 5 bases at J, with 11 bases in the middle. CDR3 size: 13 residues. CDR3 DNA: TGTGCCAGCAGAGGGGGGGGGCATCAGCCCCAGCATTTT. This codes for CASRGGGHQPQHF.

This clonotype appeared a few times. The chain joins TRBV10-2 to TRBJ2-1; D call uncertain. In germline, CDR1 is WSHSY, CDR2 SAAADI. Deletions cut 3 bases from V and 0 bases from J, with 12 bases between. The CDR3 totals 16 residues. In DNA form, the CDR3 reads TGCGCCAGCAGTGACCAAGACAACGCCTCCTACAATGAGCAGTTCTTC. Translated, it gives CASSDQDNASYNEQFF.

The sample holds many counts of this clonotype. This chain connects TRBV7-9 to TRBJ2-1, with 9 bases aligning to TRBD1. V lost 1 base and J lost 8; bases outside the gene matches: 6. The CDR3 has 15 residues. Germline loops: CDR1 SEHNR, CDR2 FQNEAQ (reference sequence). In DNA form, the CDR3 reads TGTGCCAGCAGCTTAGAAGGACAGGGGTTGGATGAGCAGTTCTTC. As protein: CASSLEGQGLDEQFF.

Ten or more counts support this clonotype. This chain links TRBV27 with TRBJ2-1, with 10 nucleotides matching TRBD1. With 0 bases clipped from V and 9 bases from J, the junction kept 8 bases outside the gene matches. In germline, CDR1 is MNHEY, CDR2 SMNVEV (reference sequence). This CDR3 comprises 16 residues. Written as DNA, the CDR3 is TGTGCCAGCAGTTTATCATTCGGACAGGGGGTCTTTGAGCAGTTCTTC. Translation: CASSLSFGQGVFEQFF.

The chain joins TRBV6-2 or TRBV6-3 to TRBJ2-1, with D perhaps given as TRBD1 or TRBD2 (6 bases each). This CDR3 region has 12 residues. The germline CDR1 and CDR2 sequences are MNHEY and SVGEGT. Trimming took 6 bases from V and 10 from J, leaving 13 bases between them. The CDR3: CASREGVVEQFF. As DNA, the CDR3 is TGTGCCAGCAGGGAGGGGGTGGTCGAGCAGTTCTTC.

The genes are TRBV11-1 and TRBJ1-1; unclear D gene. The CDR3 runs to 12 residues. V shed 2 bases and J shed 6 bases, with 7 bases lying between them. Looked up from germline, CDR1 is SGHAT and CDR2 is FQDESV (reference sequence). The CDR3 loop reads CASSLQASEAFF. The CDR3 DNA is TGTGCCAGCAGCTTACAGGCGTCTGAAGCTTTCTTT.